This is a list of T cell receptor beta chains from one sample in a study of blood T cell repertoires in COVID-19. Profiled with immunoSEQ multiplex PCR; TCRdb holds only in-frame clones, not every one. Here the sample spans 200,000 to 250,000 clones, roughly 90% being singletons. The sample consisted of PBMCs or T cells enriched from blood (not recorded which). The receptors were sampled from a woman in her thirties who had recovered from COVID-19. Each CDR3 is given with its conserved first and last residue. The order of the fields is clone size, V gene, J gene, CDR3 protein. Clone sizes are given selectively: once, few, many, or a class where the clone is expanded.

NA,TRBV7-9,TRBJ2-2,CANETGELFF
NA,TRBV11-3,TRBJ1-5,CASSLEQPGQGDQPQHF
NA,TRBV4-3,TRBJ1-2,CASSREEGNYGYTF
NA,TRBV2,TRBJ2-1,CASSDRTDYNEQFF
NA,TRBV5-6,TRBJ2-2,CASSLSRYGDTGELFF
NA,TRBV7-9,TRBJ1-2,CASSLGSSGEESGYTF
NA,TRBV5-5,TRBJ1-2,CASSLVLNYGYTF
once,TRBV23-1,TRBJ1-1,CASSQMGGTTEAFF
NA,TRBV25-1,TRBJ1-2,CASSAIYGYTF
NA,TRBV19,TRBJ2-7,CASSITSRNEQYF
NA,TRBV9,TRBJ2-7,CASSVAPGGTYEQYF
NA,TRBV21-1,TRBJ1-2,CASHSFRSEGYTF
few,TRBV7-9,TRBJ1-6,CASSFATGPNSPLHF
NA,TRBV5-4,TRBJ2-2,CASSMGQSNTGELFF
NA,TRBV19,TRBJ2-3,CASSTLAATDTQYF
NA,TRBV3-1/TRBV3-2,TRBJ1-6,CASSQDRSRGRYNSPLHF
NA,TRBV18,TRBJ2-7,CASSPRSSDEQYF
NA,TRBV2,TRBJ1-2,CASTGTGGTLIGGYTF
few,TRBV2,TRBJ1-6,CASSMDRNSYNSPLHF
NA,TRBV19,TRBJ1-6,CASSITPRTNNSPLHF
NA,TRBV19,TRBJ1-1,CASSFDRLNTEAFF
NA,TRBV4-1,TRBJ2-5,CASSQGLAGNLGGTQYF
NA,TRBV6-5,TRBJ1-1,CASSYGRRDTEAFF
few,TRBV18,TRBJ2-7,CASSLVGPGAYEQYF
NA,TRBV6-5,TRBJ1-5,CASSYSYSNQPQHF
NA,TRBV4-3,TRBJ1-2,CASSQDRSTNYGYTF